The clone carrying this T cell receptor (beta chain) was seen only a few times. Antigen specificity is unknown. This specimen comes from a study of T cell repertoires in cytomegalovirus infection. General study findings and limits: HLA-C-restricted CMV-specific TCR beta clonotypes prevailed in the ex vivo response. Summed public TCR beta family frequency identified CMV carriers bearing the relevant HLA.

TCRdb fed the reads into MiXCR, producing one record per CDR3 protein. The data contain fewer than 200,000 distinct CDR3 sequences, less than 25% of them singletons. This CDR3 comprises 15 residues. V gave up 6 bases and J gave up 0 bases, with 11 bases separating them. The input for sequencing was CD8+ T cells from cultured PBMCs, taken from culture after CMV antigen stimulation. This TCR came from a human donor in good health (CMV status not recorded). Some clones in this sample may be carry-over from other donors' samples. The V and J genes are TRBV12-3 or TRBV12-4 and TRBJ2-2; D is perhaps TRBD1 (5 bases). The CDR3 DNA follows: TGTGCCAGCAGCTTTCGGACAACGAACACCGGGGAGCTGTTTTTT. Protein sequence: CASSFRTTNTGELFF.